Detailed here is one T cell receptor beta chain. Assay used: immunoSEQ multiplex PCR; TCRdb lists only in-frame clones, some missing. The table shows 190,000 or so clones, with roughly 94% occurring only once. V shed 4 bases, J shed 2 bases, and the junction held 8 bases outside the gene matches. This CDR3 comprises 17 residues. CDR1 and CDR2 (germline): MNHNS, SASEGT. The sample belongs to a study of blood T cell repertoires in COVID-19. The TCR was taken from a man aged 30 to 39 with COVID-19, enrolled during active disease. The sample consisted of peripheral blood. The chain links TRBV6-1 to TRBJ2-3; 11 bases map to TRBD2. DNA of the CDR3: TGTGCCAGCAGTGGTAGCGGGGGGGCCGTTTACACAGATACGCAGTATTTT. Its translation: CASSGSGGAVYTDTQYF.